One and the same sample provided the 3 T cell receptor beta chains below, sequenced in a study of blood T cell repertoires in COVID-19. Only in-frame clones appear in the TCRdb table, and some are missing; sequencing was by immunoSEQ multiplex PCR. The sample holds about 150,000 clones; about 83% are singletons and the top ten take 12%. Sequences were obtained from peripheral blood. All receptors derive from a woman aged 55-70 years with COVID-19, enrolled during active disease.

This clone was recorded at least ten times. This rearrangement joins TRBV19 to TRBJ1-4; 10 bases align to TRBD1. Germline V gene sequence: CDR1 LNHDA, CDR2 SQIVND (reference sequence). CDR3 length: 12 amino acids. Trimming took 4 bases from V and 13 from J; bases not matched to a gene: 3. The CDR3 spells CASSTWTGGLFF. DNA for the CDR3: TGTGCCAGTAGTACCTGGACAGGGGGACTGTTTTTT.

This clone has only a few counts. This rearrangement joins TRBV6-5 to TRBJ1-2, with 7 bases aligning to TRBD1. V was pared by 3 bases and J by 7 bases, with 5 bases of the junction left unmatched. The CDR3 consists of 13 residues. The germline V gene has CDR1 MNHEY and CDR2 SVGAGI. The CDR3 bases are TGTGCCAGCAGTTATCTGACAGGGTTTGGCTACACCTTC. Translated, it gives CASSYLTGFGYTF.

The V gene is TRBV2, the J gene TRBJ2-4; the D gene is possibly TRBD1 (5 bases). The CDR3 runs 20 residues. Trimming stripped 2 bases from V and 0 bases from J, with 23 bases between. Germline CDR1 reads SNHLY; CDR2 reads FYNNEI. The CDR3 sequence: CASSEMSGLEYLPAKNIQYF. In nucleotides, the CDR3 is TGTGCCAGCAGTGAAATGTCAGGGCTCGAATACCTACCAGCCAAAAACATTCAGTACTTC.